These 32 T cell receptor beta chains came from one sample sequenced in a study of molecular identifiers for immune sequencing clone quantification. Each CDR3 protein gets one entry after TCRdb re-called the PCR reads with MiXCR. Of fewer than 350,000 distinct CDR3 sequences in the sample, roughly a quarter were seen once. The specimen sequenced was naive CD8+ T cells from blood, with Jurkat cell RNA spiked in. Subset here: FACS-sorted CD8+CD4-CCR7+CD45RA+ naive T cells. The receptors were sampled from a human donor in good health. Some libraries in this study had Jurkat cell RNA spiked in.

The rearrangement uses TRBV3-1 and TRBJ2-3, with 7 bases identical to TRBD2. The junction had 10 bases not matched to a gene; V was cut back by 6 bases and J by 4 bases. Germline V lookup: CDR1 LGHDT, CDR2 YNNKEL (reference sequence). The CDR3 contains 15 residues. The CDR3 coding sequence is TGTGCCAGCAGTCCTACTAGCGTGCGTCCAGATACGCAGTATTTT. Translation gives CASSPTSVRPDTQYF.

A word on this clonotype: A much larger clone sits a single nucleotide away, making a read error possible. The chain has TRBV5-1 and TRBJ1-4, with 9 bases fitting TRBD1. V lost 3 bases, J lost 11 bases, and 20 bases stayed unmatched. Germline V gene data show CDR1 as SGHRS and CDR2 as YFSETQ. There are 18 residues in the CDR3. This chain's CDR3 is CASSSQWDRAPVASKLFF. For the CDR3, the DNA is TGCGCCAGCAGCTCCCAATGGGACAGGGCGCCCGTGGCATCTAAACTGTTTTTT.

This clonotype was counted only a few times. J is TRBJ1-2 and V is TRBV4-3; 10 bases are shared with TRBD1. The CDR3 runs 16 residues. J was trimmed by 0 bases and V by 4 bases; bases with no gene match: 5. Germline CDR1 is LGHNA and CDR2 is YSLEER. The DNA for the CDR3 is TGCGCCAGCAGCCCCGCGGGGACAGGGGCTAACTATGGCTACACCTTC. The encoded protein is CASSPAGTGANYGYTF.

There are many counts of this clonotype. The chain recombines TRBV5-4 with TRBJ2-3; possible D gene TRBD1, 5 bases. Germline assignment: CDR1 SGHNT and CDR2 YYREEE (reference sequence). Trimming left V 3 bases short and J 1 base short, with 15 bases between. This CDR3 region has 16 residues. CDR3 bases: TGTGCCAGCAGCTGGCAGGGTCACTGGGGCACAGATACGCAGTATTTT. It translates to CASSWQGHWGTDTQYF.

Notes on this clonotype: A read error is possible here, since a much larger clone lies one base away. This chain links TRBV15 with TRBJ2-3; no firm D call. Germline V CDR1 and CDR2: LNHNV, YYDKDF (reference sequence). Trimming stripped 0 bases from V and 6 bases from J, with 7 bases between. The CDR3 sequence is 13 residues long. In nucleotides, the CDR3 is TGTGCCACCAGCAGAGATAATCGGGATACGCAGTATTTT. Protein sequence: CATSRDNRDTQYF.

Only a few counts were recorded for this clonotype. CDR3 in amino acids: CASGPSLVNTEAFF. The CDR3 DNA is TGTGCTAGTGGGCCCTCTTTGGTGAACACTGAAGCTTTCTTT. The chain has TRBV12-5 and TRBJ1-1, with D hard to call. Germline V lookup: CDR1 LGHNT, CDR2 FRNRAP. Trimming took off 6 bases at V and 0 bases at J, with 11 bases between the two ends. The CDR3 totals 14 residues. Full variable domain (remainder filled in from reference TRBV12-5 and TRBJ1-1): DARVTQTPRHKVTEMGQEVTMRCQPILGHNTVFWYRQTMMQGLELLAYFRNRAPLDDSGMPKDRFSAEMPDATLATLKIQPSEPRDSAVYFCASGPSLVNTEAFFGQGTRLTVV.

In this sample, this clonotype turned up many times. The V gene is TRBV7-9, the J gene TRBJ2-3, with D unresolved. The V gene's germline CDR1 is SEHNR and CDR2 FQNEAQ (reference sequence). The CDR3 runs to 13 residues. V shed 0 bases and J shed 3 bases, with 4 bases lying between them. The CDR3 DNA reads TGTGCCAGCAGCTTAGCCGATACAGATACGCAGTATTTT. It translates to CASSLADTDTQYF. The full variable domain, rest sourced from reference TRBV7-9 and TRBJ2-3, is DTGVSQNPRHKITKRGQNVTFRCDPISEHNRLYWYRQTLGQGPEFLTYFQNEAQLEKSRLLSDRFSAERPKGSFSTLEIQRTEQGDSAMYLCASSLADTDTQYFGPGTRLTVL.

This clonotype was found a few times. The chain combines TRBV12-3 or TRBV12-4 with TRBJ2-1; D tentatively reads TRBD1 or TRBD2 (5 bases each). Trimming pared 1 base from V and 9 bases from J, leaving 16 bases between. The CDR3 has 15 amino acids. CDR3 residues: CASSLGQGPRGEQFF. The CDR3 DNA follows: TGTGCCAGCAGTTTAGGTCAGGGACCTAGGGGTGAGCAGTTCTTC.

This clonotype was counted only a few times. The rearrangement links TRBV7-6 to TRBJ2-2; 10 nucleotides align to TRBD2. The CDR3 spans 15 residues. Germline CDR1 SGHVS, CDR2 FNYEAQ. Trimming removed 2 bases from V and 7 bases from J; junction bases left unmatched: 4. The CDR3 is CASSLSSGGVGELFF. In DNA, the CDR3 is TGTGCCAGCAGCTTATCTAGCGGGGGTGTCGGGGAGCTGTTTTTT.

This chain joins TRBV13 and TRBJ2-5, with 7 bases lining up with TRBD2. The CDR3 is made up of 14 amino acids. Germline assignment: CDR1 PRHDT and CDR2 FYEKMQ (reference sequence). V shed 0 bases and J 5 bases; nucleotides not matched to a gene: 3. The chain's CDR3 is CASSLGTSLETQYF. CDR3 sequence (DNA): TGTGCCAGCAGCTTAGGGACTAGCCTGGAGACCCAGTACTTC.

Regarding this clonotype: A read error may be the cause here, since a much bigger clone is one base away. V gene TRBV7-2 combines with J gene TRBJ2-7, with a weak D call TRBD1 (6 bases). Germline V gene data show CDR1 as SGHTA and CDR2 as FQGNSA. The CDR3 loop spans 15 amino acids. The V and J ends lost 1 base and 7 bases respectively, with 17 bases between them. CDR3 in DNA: TGTGCCAGCAGCTTAGGGGTGGGGGCTGGGATTGAGCAGTACTTC. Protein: CASSLGVGAGIEQYF. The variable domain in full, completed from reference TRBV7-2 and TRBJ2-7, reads GAGVSQSPSNKVTEKGKDVELRCDPISGHTALYWYRQSLGQGLEFLIYFQGNSAPDKSGLPSDRFSAERTGGSVSTLTIQRTQQEDSAVYLCASSLGVGAGIEQYFGPGTRLTVT.

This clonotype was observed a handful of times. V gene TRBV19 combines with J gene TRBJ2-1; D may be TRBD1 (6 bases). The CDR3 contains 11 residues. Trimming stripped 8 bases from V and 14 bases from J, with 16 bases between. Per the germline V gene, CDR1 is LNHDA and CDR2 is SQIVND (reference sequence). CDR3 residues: CASGRGTGEFF. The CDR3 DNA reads TGTGCCAGTGGAAGGGGGACGGGTGAGTTCTTC.

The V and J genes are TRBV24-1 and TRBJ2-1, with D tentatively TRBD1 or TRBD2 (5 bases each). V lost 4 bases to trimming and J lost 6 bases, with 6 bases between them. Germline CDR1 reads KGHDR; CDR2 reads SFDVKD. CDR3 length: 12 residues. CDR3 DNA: TGTGCCACCAGTGAAGGGACCAATGAGCAGTTCTTC. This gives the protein CATSEGTNEQFF.

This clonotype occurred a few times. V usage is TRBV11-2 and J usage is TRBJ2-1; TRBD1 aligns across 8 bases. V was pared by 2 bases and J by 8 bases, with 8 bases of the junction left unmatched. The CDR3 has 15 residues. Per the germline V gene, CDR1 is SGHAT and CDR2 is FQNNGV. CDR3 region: CASSLSRTGFDEQFF. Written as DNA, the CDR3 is TGTGCCAGCAGCTTATCCCGGACAGGGTTCGATGAGCAGTTCTTC.

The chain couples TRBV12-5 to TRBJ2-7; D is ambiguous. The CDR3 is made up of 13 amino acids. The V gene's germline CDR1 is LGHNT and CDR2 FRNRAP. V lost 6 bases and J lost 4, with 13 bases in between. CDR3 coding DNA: TGTGCTAGTGGGCGATACAGACGATACGAGCAGTACTTC. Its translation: CASGRYRRYEQYF.

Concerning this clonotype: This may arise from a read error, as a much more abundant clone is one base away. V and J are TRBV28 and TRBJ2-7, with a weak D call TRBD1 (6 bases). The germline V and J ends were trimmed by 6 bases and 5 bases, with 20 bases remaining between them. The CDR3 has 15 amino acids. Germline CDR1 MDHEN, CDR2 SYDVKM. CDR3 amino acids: CASRSTGTSLHEQYF. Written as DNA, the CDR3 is TGTGCCAGCAGATCGACAGGCACCTCTCTACACGAGCAGTACTTC.

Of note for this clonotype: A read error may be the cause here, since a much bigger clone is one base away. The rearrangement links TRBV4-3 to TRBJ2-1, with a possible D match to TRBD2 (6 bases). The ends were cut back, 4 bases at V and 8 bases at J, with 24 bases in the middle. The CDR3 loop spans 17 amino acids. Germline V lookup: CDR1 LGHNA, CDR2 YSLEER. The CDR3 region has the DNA TGCGCCAGCAGCCCGTCTGATGGTAGCGGAAGATACGATGAGCAGTTCTTC. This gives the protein CASSPSDGSGRYDEQFF.

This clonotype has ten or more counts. The CDR3 sequence is CASSKGQYTEAFF. DNA of the CDR3: TGTGCCAGCAGCAAGGGACAGTACACTGAAGCTTTCTTT. This chain joins TRBV5-4 and TRBJ1-1, with TRBD1 matching over 7 bases. Trimming cost V 4 bases and J 3 bases; bases outside gene matches: 3. Germline CDR1 reads SGHNT; CDR2 reads YYREEE (reference sequence). This CDR3 is built from 13 residues.

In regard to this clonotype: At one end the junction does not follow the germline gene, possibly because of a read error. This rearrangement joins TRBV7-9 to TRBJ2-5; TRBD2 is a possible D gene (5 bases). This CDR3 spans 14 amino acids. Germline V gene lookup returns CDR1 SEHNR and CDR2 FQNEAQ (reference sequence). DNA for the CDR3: TGTGCCAGCAGCTTAGTTCTACGGGAAGAGGCCCAGTACTTC. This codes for CASSLVLREEAQYF.

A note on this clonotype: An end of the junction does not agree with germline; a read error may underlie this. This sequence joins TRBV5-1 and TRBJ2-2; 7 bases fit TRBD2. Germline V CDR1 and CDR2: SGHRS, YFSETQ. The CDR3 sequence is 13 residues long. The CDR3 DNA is TGCGCCAGTATAGGGGACTACACCGGGGAGCTGTCTTTT. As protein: CASIGDYTGELSF.

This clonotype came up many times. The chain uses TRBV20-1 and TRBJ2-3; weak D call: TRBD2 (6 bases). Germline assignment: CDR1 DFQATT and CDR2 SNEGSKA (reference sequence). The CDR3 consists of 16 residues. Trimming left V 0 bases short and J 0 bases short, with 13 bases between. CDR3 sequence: CSARDPLRESTDTQYF. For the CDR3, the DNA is TGCAGTGCTAGAGACCCTCTACGGGAGAGCACAGATACGCAGTATTTT.

Here the CDR3 reads CAISVNPTYEQYF. The CDR3 DNA reads as TGTGCCATCAGTGTTAACCCTACCTACGAGCAGTACTTC. The V call is TRBV10-3, the J call TRBJ2-7, with D hard to call. V lost 4 bases to trimming and J lost 2 bases, with 9 bases between them. Germline CDR1 ENHRY, CDR2 SYGVKD. There are 13 residues in the CDR3.

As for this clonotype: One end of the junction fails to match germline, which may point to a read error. The CDR3 protein is CASTRQGRDSRLHF. CDR3 DNA sequence: TGTGCCAGCACCAGACAGGGGAGAGATTCACGCCTCCACTTT. The chain recombines TRBV6-5 with TRBJ1-6; TRBD1 agrees at 8 bases. Germline-derived CDR1 and CDR2 are MNHEY and SVGAGI. The CDR3 consists of 14 residues.

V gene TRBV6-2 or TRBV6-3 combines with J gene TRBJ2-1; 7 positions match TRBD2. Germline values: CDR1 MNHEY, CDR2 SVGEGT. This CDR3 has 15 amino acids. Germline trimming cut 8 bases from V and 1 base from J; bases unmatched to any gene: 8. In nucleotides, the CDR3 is TGTGCCAGCTGGCGGGGCGGGGGATCCTACAATGAGCAGTTCTTC. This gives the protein CASWRGGGSYNEQFF.

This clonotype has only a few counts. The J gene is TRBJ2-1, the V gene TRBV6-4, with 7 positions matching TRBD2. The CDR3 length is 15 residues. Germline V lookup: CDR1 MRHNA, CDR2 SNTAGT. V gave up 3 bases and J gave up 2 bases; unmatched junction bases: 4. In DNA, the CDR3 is TGTGCCAGCAGTGAGGATGCGGGAGCCTACAATGAGCAGTTCTTC. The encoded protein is CASSEDAGAYNEQFF.

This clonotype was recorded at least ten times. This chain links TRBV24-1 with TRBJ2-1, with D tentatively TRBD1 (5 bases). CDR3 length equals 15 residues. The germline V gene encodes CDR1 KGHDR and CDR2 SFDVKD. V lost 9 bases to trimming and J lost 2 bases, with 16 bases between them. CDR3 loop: CATSPGFFPYNEQFF. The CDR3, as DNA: TGTGCCACCTCCCCAGGGTTTTTCCCCTACAATGAGCAGTTCTTC.

CDR3 nucleotide sequence: TGCGCCAGCAGCCAACCCAGCGGGGGCCCTGAAGCTTTCTTT. It specifies CASSQPSGGPEAFF. The chain links TRBV4-1 to TRBJ1-1, with a possible D match to TRBD1 (6 bases). Germline V gives CDR1 MGHRA, CDR2 YSYEKL. Trimming left V 2 bases short and J 6 bases short, with 13 bases between. The CDR3 has 14 amino acids.

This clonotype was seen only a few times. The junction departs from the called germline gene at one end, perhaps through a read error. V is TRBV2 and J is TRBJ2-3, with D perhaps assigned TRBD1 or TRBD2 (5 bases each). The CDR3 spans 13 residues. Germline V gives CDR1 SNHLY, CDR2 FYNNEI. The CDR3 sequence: CTSLGDSTDTQYF. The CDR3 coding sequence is TGTACCAGCCTCGGGGACAGCACAGATACGCAGTATTTT.

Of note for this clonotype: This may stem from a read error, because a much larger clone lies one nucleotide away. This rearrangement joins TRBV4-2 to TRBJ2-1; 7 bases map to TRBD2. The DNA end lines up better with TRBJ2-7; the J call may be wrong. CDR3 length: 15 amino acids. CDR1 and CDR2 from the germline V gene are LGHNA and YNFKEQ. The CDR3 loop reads CASSPARGGGNEQYF. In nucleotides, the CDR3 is TGTGCCAGCAGCCCCGCTCGGGGCGGGGGTAATGAGCAGTACTTC.

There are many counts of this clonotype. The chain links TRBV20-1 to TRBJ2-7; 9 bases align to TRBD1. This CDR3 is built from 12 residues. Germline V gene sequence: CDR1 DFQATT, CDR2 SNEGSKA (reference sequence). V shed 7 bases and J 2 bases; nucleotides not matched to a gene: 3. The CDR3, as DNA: TGCAGTGTTGGACAGGGGCCCTACGAGCAGTACTTC. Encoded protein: CSVGQGPYEQYF.

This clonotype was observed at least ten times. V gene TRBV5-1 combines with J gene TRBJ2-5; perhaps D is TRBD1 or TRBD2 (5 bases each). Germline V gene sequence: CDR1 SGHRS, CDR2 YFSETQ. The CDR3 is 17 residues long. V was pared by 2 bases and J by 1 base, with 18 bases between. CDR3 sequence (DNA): TGCGCCAGCAGCTTCCGTTCGTCGGGGCCCCTCCAAGAGACCCAGTACTTC. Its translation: CASSFRSSGPLQETQYF.

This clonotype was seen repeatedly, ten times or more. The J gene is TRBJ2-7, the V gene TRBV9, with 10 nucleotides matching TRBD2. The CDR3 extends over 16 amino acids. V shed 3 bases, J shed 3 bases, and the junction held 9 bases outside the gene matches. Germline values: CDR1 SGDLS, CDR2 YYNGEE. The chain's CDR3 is CASSARSSGSSYEQYF. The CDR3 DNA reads TGTGCCAGCAGCGCTCGCTCTAGCGGGAGTAGCTACGAGCAGTACTTC.